This T cell receptor beta chain was identified during a study of beta chain features in type 1 diabetes. Study in general: Healthy donors resembled patients in age, gender and cell yields.

The junction had 10 bases not matched to a gene; V was cut back by 5 bases and J by 5 bases. Germline CDR1 SQVTM, CDR2 ANQGSEA. CDR3 length: 15 residues. The whole isolated RNA underwent reverse transcription, so sequencing captured expressed TCRB transcripts. Libraries were prepared by immunoSEQ multiplex PCR; TCRdb keeps only in-frame clonotypes and omits some of them. Of around 58,000 clones in the sample, approximately 59% were seen once. Study outcomes and limitations: High-TCR-expressing cells could be over-represented by cDNA sequencing.

This clone occurred a few times. The antigen is undetermined. This TCR was recovered from a woman aged 18-30 years in good health. The rearrangement uses TRBV29-1 and TRBJ2-1, with 9 bases lining up with TRBD1. The sequenced sample consisted of Tregs from blood. The CDR3 spells CSVKYYRGPNNEQFF. The CDR3 DNA reads as TGCAGCGTTAAGTATTACAGGGGGCCTAACAATGAGCAGTTCTTC.